This paragraph reports one T cell receptor (beta chain). This entry belongs to a study of blood T cell repertoires in COVID-19. Study-level background: Nucleic acid was either cDNA or gDNA, and it came from T cells, B-cell-depleted T cells, or PBMCs.

Trimming removed 8 bases from V and 1 base from J, with 6 bases in between. The germline gives CDR1 KGHSH, CDR2 LQKENI. The CDR3 contains 11 residues. Source study methods: Estimated nucleated cell counts came from reference gene primer amplification. Some clones are missing from TCRdb's copy, which holds only in-frame ones; the method was immunoSEQ multiplex PCR. That table is the source of V, J and clone size, and D and trimming were worked out from the DNA. The sample gives about 170,000 clones, more than 75% of which show up once; approximately 5% is in the top ten. The sequence was collected from a man aged 18 to 30 with COVID-19, enrolled during active disease. The chain recombines TRBV18 with TRBJ2-7; no definite D call. What was sequenced was peripheral blood. The CDR3 DNA reads TGTGCCAGCACCTATTCCTACGAGCAGTACTTC. The encoded protein is CASTYSYEQYF.